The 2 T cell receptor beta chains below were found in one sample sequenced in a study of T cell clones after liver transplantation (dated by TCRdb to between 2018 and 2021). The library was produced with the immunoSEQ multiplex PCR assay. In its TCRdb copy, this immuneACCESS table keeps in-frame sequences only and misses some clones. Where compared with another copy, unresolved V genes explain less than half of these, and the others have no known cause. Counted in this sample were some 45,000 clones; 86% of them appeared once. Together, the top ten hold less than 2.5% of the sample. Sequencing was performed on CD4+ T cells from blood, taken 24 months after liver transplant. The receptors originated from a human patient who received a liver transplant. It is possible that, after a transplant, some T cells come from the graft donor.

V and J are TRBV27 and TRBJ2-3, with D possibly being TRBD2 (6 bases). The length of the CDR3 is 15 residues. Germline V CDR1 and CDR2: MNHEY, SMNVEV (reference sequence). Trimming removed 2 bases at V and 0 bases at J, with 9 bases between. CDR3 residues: CASSLQRASTDTQYF. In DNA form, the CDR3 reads TGTGCCAGCAGTTTACAGCGGGCTAGCACAGATACGCAGTATTTT.

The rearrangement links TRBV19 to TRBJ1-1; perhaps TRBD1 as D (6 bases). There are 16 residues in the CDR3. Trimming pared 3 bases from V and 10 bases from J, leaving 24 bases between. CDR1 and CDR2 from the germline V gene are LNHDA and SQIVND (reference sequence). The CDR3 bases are TGTGCCAGTAGTATGGGACCCTTGGACAGTCAGAGGGGAGCTTTCTTT. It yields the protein CASSMGPLDSQRGAFF. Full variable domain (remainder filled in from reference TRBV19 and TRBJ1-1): DGGITQSPKYLFRKEGQNVTLSCEQNLNHDAMYWYRQDPGQGLRLIYYSQIVNDFQKGDIAEGYSVSREKKESFPLTVTSAQKNPTAFYLCASSMGPLDSQRGAFFGQGTRLTVV.